The 5 T cell receptor beta chains given below trace back to one sample, sequenced in a study of blood T cell repertoires in COVID-19. The repertoire was sequenced with immunoSEQ multiplex PCR; TCRdb's copy has only in-frame clones and lacks some. Of 200,000 to 250,000 clones in the sample, around 80% were seen once. The sequencing input was peripheral blood. Receptors originate from a woman older than 75 with COVID-19, enrolled during active disease.

This chain connects TRBV9 to TRBJ2-2; 7 bases line up with TRBD1. CDR3 length equals 14 residues. V shed 7 bases and J 3 bases; nucleotides not matched to a gene: 6. The germline CDR1 and CDR2 sequences are SGDLS and YYNGEE. The CDR3 spells CASRSGQDTGELFF. CDR3 DNA: TGTGCCAGCCGGAGCGGACAGGACACCGGGGAGCTGTTTTTT.

The chain is built from TRBV7-9 and TRBJ1-1; D not certain. CDR3 length equals 13 residues. Germline CDR1 reads SEHNR; CDR2 reads FQNEAQ (reference sequence). The V end was cut by 2 bases, the J end by 4 bases, with 8 bases between. The CDR3 sequence: CASSLFGGTEAFF. CDR3 in DNA: TGTGCCAGCAGCTTATTCGGAGGCACTGAAGCTTTCTTT.

The gene calls are TRBV6-7 and TRBJ2-2; 13 bases are a match to TRBD2. TRBV6-7 is noted as an ORF with a role that remains uncertain. CDR3 length: 17 amino acids. V trimming: 2 bases; J trimming: 4 bases; junction bases outside the gene matches: 4. Here the CDR3 reads CASSYGRLAGGTGELFF. The DNA of the CDR3 is TGTGCCAGCAGTTACGGCCGACTAGCGGGAGGCACCGGGGAGCTGTTTTTT.

The chain joins TRBV9 to TRBJ2-2; 8 bases are a match to TRBD2. Germline trimming cut 0 bases from V and 5 bases from J; bases unmatched to any gene: 6. The CDR3 has 16 amino acids. Germline lookup yields CDR1 SGDLS and CDR2 YYNGEE. The CDR3 reads CASSVDSGVVTGELFF. In nucleotides, the CDR3 is TGTGCCAGCAGCGTAGATAGCGGGGTGGTTACCGGGGAGCTGTTTTTT.

The V gene is TRBV6-2 or TRBV6-3, the J gene TRBJ1-5, with D possibly TRBD1 on 6 matching bases. This CDR3 is 19 amino acids long. Germline V lookup: CDR1 MNHEY, CDR2 SVGEGT. V shed 0 bases and J shed 5 bases, with 23 bases lying between them. DNA for the CDR3: TGTGCCAGCAGTTACTCCACCGGGACAATCACCGTCGGGGATCAGCCCCAGCATTTT. Amino acid sequence: CASSYSTGTITVGDQPQHF.